This entry describes one TCR beta chain. Here immunoSEQ multiplex PCR was the method, and the copy in TCRdb shows in-frame clones only, minus some. The sample consists of 110,000 or so clones, about 90% of them appearing once. The sample originates from a study of control samples from healthy donors and cancer patients. The CDR3 has 14 residues. The germline V gene encodes CDR1 SGHRS and CDR2 YFSETQ. Trimming removed 4 bases at V and 0 bases at J, with 8 bases between. The chain employs TRBV5-1 and TRBJ1-5; D may be TRBD1 (6 bases). The specimen sequenced was blood. This sequence was found in a man in his forties or fifties in good health. The CDR3 DNA is TGCGCCAGCAGCCAGGGGACTAGCAATCAGCCCCAGCATTTT. Its translation is CASSQGTSNQPQHF.